This TCR beta chain was sequenced during a study of shared clonotypes between healthy human individuals. Sequenced by immunoSEQ multiplex PCR; TCRdb stores in-frame clones only, minus some. This sample has roughly 1 million clones, with around three quarters found just once. A single count supports this clone. The sample taken for sequencing was memory CD4+ T cells from PBMCs. The subset was: CD45RA-negative fraction. The receptor's source is a man aged 18 to 30 in good health. Some clones in this sample may be carry-over from other donors' samples.

The CDR3 here is CASSSYRGRDTGELFF. The CDR3 DNA reads as TGTGCCAGCAGCTCTTACAGGGGGCGTGACACCGGGGAGCTGTTTTTT. This chain connects TRBV11-3 to TRBJ2-2; 9 bases match TRBD1. V trimming: 4 bases; J trimming: 3 bases; junction bases outside the gene matches: 6. The CDR3 loop spans 16 amino acids. Germline-derived CDR1 and CDR2 are SGHNT and YENEEA.